Below, one T cell receptor beta chain is given with its context. The data were obtained in a study of cytomegalovirus exposure and HLA in healthy donors. Repertoires were generated with immunoSEQ multiplex PCR, while TCRdb's copy carries only in-frame clones and drops some. The sample shows some 78,000 clones, 96% of them seen only once. Germline V gene sequence: CDR1 SEHNR, CDR2 FQNEAQ (reference sequence). The V gene end was trimmed by 5 bases and the J gene end by 7 bases; junction bases not matched to a gene: 10. The length of the CDR3 is 15 residues. Material for sequencing was PBMCs. This receptor was obtained from a man aged 18-30 years in good health and CMV-seropositive. The chain joins TRBV7-9 to TRBJ2-1, with 8 bases aligning to TRBD2. Here the CDR3 DNA reads TGTGCCAGCAGCGAACCGGGACTAGGACGGAATGAGCAGTTCTTC. This encodes CASSEPGLGRNEQFF.